The sequence of this T cell receptor beta chain was determined in a study of OX40 agonist ivuxolimab in advanced cancers. Background for the entire study: The costimulatory receptor OX40 (CD134) was targeted by ivuxolimab, a fully human IgG2 agonistic monoclonal antibody. Intravenous ivuxolimab was administered to patients every 2 weeks at six dose levels: 0.01, 0.1, 0.3, 1.5, 3 and 10 mg/kg. Of the roughly 54 patients in dose escalation, some 20 had hepatocellular carcinoma, some 15 had melanoma, 9 had renal cell carcinoma and 9 had head and neck cancer. In the dose-escalation cohort, 82.7% of patients were male, and the mean age was roughly 60 years, with a range of roughly 23 to 85. Prior anti-PD-1, anti-PD-L1 or anti-CTLA-4 therapy was permitted, and approximately 40% of dose-escalation patients had received checkpoint inhibitors. Partial responses occurred in three dose-escalation patients, of whom one had hepatocellular carcinoma and two had cutaneous melanoma. Peripheral TCRbeta sequencing was intended to test whether TCR sequence diversity was altered and clonal T-cell expansion was caused by ivuxolimab. The monotherapy dose-escalation portion (N of about 50 patients) of the phase I ivuxolimab trial is reported in the paper. What the authors observed across the whole study: The antigen specificity of the peripheral T cells that underwent clonal expansion was not determined. At doses of 0.1 to 3.0 mg/kg, clonal expansion of both CD4+ and CD8+ T cells in blood was seen between baseline and week 6. After ivuxolimab, more expanded clones were found on average in CD8+ T cells than in CD4+ T cells. In partial responders in the 0.1-3.0 mg/kg groups, normalized peripheral clonal expansion was found to be among the lowest, especially among CD8+ T cells. Low levels of normalized T-cell clonal expansion were also seen in some patients who did not respond.

Details on this clone: Its antigen specificity is not known. Qualities for individual bases were not recorded, and no much larger clone is one base off.

From cysteine to phenylalanine, the CDR3 is 13 amino acids long. Only the CDR3 DNA is retained, 39 bases long and in frame from the first base. The V and J ends are trimmed by 5 bases and 2 bases, leaving 8 bases between them. According to the germline V gene (reference sequence), CDR1 reads LNHDA and CDR2 reads SQIVND. Genomic DNA was isolated from the sorted cells so that the TCRbeta CDR3 region could be sequenced. The immunoSEQ Assay was used for sequencing of TCRbeta CDR3 regions. TCRdb obtained this table from immuneACCESS and retained in-frame rearrangements with V and J assigned. These tables miss some clones; where compared with another copy, unresolved V genes account for less than half of the shortfall, and the remainder is unexplained. The sample table lists roughly 40,000 clones, 91% of them with a count of one. The top ten clones comprise about 30% of the sample. Patients with a history of autoimmune disease or receiving systemic immunosuppression were excluded from the trial. Peripheral blood for TCR sequencing was drawn from every dose cohort at baseline, at cycle 4 day 1 and at cycle 7 day 1. Samples came from an open-label, multicenter, first-in-human phase I dose-escalation trial of ivuxolimab. The trial enrolled adults with locally advanced or metastatic head and neck squamous cell, hepatocellular, melanoma or renal cell carcinoma. Before TCR sequencing, CD4+ and CD8+ T cells were separately sorted from peripheral blood.

This receptor chain uses TRBV19 and TRBJ2-3, and TRBD1 may be the D gene, going by 5 matching bases. This clonotype originated in an adult with an advanced solid tumor such as melanoma, head and neck, liver or kidney cancer. Sample: CD4+ or CD8+ T cells sorted from blood, taken in a trial of the OX40 agonist ivuxolimab. The DNA is TGTGCCAGTAGTTCAGGGTACACAGATACGCAGTATTTT. This sequence encodes CASSSGYTDTQYF.